The rows below give T cell receptor beta chains drawn from one sample of a study of cytomegalovirus exposure and HLA in healthy donors. Profiling relied on immunoSEQ multiplex PCR, and the TCRdb table lists in-frame clones only, not all of them. The sample comprises approximately 160,000 clones, over 70% of which are singletons, and around 3.1% rests with the top ten. Sequencing was done on a sample of PBMCs. All receptors derive from a woman in her forties or fifties in good health and CMV-seropositive. Both conserved end residues are part of each CDR3. The D gene is left open where the match is weak. A row's size may be missing; if present it is once, few, many or a size class.

CDR3nt	CDR3aa	v_gene	j_gene	abundance	d_gene
TGTGCCAGCAGATTTCCGTCGGGCACAGATACGCAGTATTTT	CASRFPSGTDTQYF	TRBV6-5	TRBJ2-3	NA	NA
TGTGCCAGCAGTGAAGTAAACTATGGCTACACCTTC	CASSEVNYGYTF	TRBV2	TRBJ1-2	few	NA
TGTGCCAGCAGCTTACTAGCGGGTCTCTACGAGCAGTACTTC	CASSLLAGLYEQYF	TRBV7-2	TRBJ2-7	NA	TRBD2
TGTGCCAGCACCCCCGTGGGTCGCGGGTACAATGAGCAGTTCTTC	CASTPVGRGYNEQFF	TRBV28	TRBJ2-1	NA	NA
TGTGCCAGCAGCCTACAGGGGGGAAGGGGAGCTTTCTTT	CASSLQGGRGAFF	TRBV11-2	TRBJ1-1	NA	TRBD1
TGTGCCAGCTCTCCCTACAGCACAGATACGCAGTATTTT	CASSPYSTDTQYF	TRBV18	TRBJ2-3	NA	NA
TGCGCCAGCAGCGTGGACATAACGTTCAATGAGCAGTTCTTC	CASSVDITFNEQFF	TRBV4-1	TRBJ2-1	NA	NA
TGTGCCAGCAGTGTGGATCGCGGGGATTTCGACACCTTC	CASSVDRGDFDTF	TRBV6-1	TRBJ1-2	NA	NA
TGTGCCAGCAGCGTTAGACAGTCTCCCTCTGGAAACACCATATATTTT	CASSVRQSPSGNTIYF	TRBV9	TRBJ1-3	NA	NA
TGTGCCAGCAGCCGACAGGGAAACACTGAAGCTTTCTTT	CASSRQGNTEAFF	TRBV5-5	TRBJ1-1	NA	TRBD1
TGTGCCAGCCGACAGGACCCAGCTAACTATGGCTACACCTTC	CASRQDPANYGYTF	TRBV2	TRBJ1-2	NA	NA
TGTGCCAGCAGCGATCAGGGAAGGAGCTATGGCTACACCTTC	CASSDQGRSYGYTF	TRBV5-8	TRBJ1-2	NA	NA
TGTGCCAGCAGTTCCCAACCCCCCTCGCGGAGCTACACAGATACGCAGTATTTT	CASSSQPPSRSYTDTQYF	TRBV27	TRBJ2-3	NA	NA
TGCGCCAGCAGCCAAATACTAGCGGAGGGATACGAGCAGTACTTC	CASSQILAEGYEQYF	TRBV4-1	TRBJ2-7	NA	TRBD2
TGTGCCAGCAGCCAGGAGAGGGACACTGAAGCTTTCTTT	CASSQERDTEAFF	TRBV14	TRBJ1-1	NA	NA
TGTGCCAGCAGTTTAGGGCCTGGGGCCAACGTCCTGACTTTC	CASSLGPGANVLTF	TRBV27	TRBJ2-6	once	NA
TGTGCCAGCAGCTTAACAGGGGGTACGGGAAACACCATATATTTT	CASSLTGGTGNTIYF	TRBV7-3	TRBJ1-3	NA	NA
TGCGCCAGCAGCCAATTGAGGGCTAGCGGGAGCACAGATACGCAGTATTTT	CASSQLRASGSTDTQYF	TRBV4-1	TRBJ2-3	NA	TRBD2
TGTGCCAGCAGTTACCAGCGGGCTACTTACAATGAGCAGTTCTTC	CASSYQRATYNEQFF	TRBV11-2	TRBJ2-1	NA	NA
TGTGCCAGCAGCCTTAGCGGGGGGGCCTGGGAGACCCAGTACTTC	CASSLSGGAWETQYF	TRBV9	TRBJ2-5	NA	TRBD2
TGCGCCAGCAGCTTGGGTTCAGGGGCCGGTAATCAGCCCCAGCATTTT	CASSLGSGAGNQPQHF	TRBV5-1	TRBJ1-5	NA	NA
TGTGCCAGCAGCTCCCTACCTCCTAGCGGGGCAGACCATGAGCAGTTCTTC	CASSSLPPSGADHEQFF	TRBV7-3	TRBJ2-1	NA	TRBD2
TGTGCCAGCAGCCCGACAGGGCTGGGCTCAGATACGCAGTATTTT	CASSPTGLGSDTQYF	TRBV5-8	TRBJ2-3	few	TRBD1
TGTGCCAGCAGCCAAGATCTAGGGGTGGGCACAGATACGCAGTATTTT	CASSQDLGVGTDTQYF	TRBV4-2	TRBJ2-3	NA	NA
TGTGCCAAGACAGGATCCATGCCCTGGGATTATGGCTACACCTTC	CAKTGSMPWDYGYTF	TRBV30	TRBJ1-2	NA	NA
TGTGCCAGCACCCCCCCCGGGACAGCCTACGAGCAGTACTTC	CASTPPGTAYEQYF	TRBV6-5	TRBJ2-7	few	TRBD1
TGCGCCAGCAGCATAAAACCGGGACAGGGGGACAATGAGCAGTTCTTC	CASSIKPGQGDNEQFF	TRBV5-1	TRBJ2-1	NA	TRBD1
TGTGCCAGCAGCTTGTCTGATACGCAGTATTTT	CASSLSDTQYF	TRBV7-9	TRBJ2-3	NA	NA
TGTGCCAGCAGCTTAGCCGGGACTAGCGGGGGAGAGCAGTACTTC	CASSLAGTSGGEQYF	TRBV5-4	TRBJ2-7	NA	TRBD2
TGTGCCAGCAGCTTGGCCCCGGGGAGAGGAACCGGGGAGCTGTTTTTT	CASSLAPGRGTGELFF	TRBV5-6	TRBJ2-2	NA	NA
TGTGCCAGCAGCGTAATCGGGGACAGAGGCAATCAGCCCCAGCATTTT	CASSVIGDRGNQPQHF	TRBV7-2	TRBJ1-5	few	TRBD1
TGTGCCAGCAGTTCCGACACGGATCCCTACGAGCAGTACTTC	CASSSDTDPYEQYF	TRBV27	TRBJ2-7	NA	NA
TGCGCCAGCAGCTTTATGGACAGGGGCGCCTACGAGCAGTACTTC	CASSFMDRGAYEQYF	TRBV5-1	TRBJ2-7	NA	TRBD1
TGTGCCAGCAGCCCCCGGACAGGCGGTCAGCCCCAGCATTTT	CASSPRTGGQPQHF	TRBV5-8	TRBJ1-5	NA	TRBD1
TGTGCCAGCAGCCGTCGGGCCTCTGGGGCCAACGGCCTGACTTTC	CASSRRASGANGLTF	TRBV14	TRBJ2-6	NA	NA
TGTGCCAGTAGTATACGTCCGAGAGGCTACACCTTC	CASSIRPRGYTF	TRBV19	TRBJ1-2	NA	NA
TGTGCCAGCAAGCGGGGAACACACGGCTACACCTTC	CASKRGTHGYTF	TRBV28	TRBJ1-2	NA	NA
TGTGCCAGCAGCCTCACCAGGGGCGAGCAGTACTTC	CASSLTRGEQYF	TRBV11-3	TRBJ2-7	few	NA
TGTGCCAGCAGCGTAGGTGGGAGAGCCACAGATACGCAGTATTTT	CASSVGGRATDTQYF	TRBV9	TRBJ2-3	NA	NA
TGTGCCAGCAGATACGGGACAGAGTGGGACACCATATATTTT	CASRYGTEWDTIYF	TRBV7-9	TRBJ1-3	few	TRBD1
TGTGCCATCAGAGGGACAGGGGGCTTCAACGAGCAGTACTTC	CAIRGTGGFNEQYF	TRBV10-3	TRBJ2-7	NA	TRBD1
TGTGCCTGGGATGAGGGGGGGGACCGGGCTCAAAACAGTCAGTACTTC	CAWDEGGDRAQNSQYF	TRBV30	TRBJ2-4	NA	NA
TGTGCCAGCAGCTCGACAGATACGCAGTATTTT	CASSSTDTQYF	TRBV5-6	TRBJ2-3	few	NA
TGTGCCAGCAGCGGTACCGGACAGGGAGATCAGCCCCAGCATTTT	CASSGTGQGDQPQHF	TRBV28	TRBJ1-5	NA	TRBD1
TGCGCCAGCAGCCCCCGGACAGGGGGGGATGTCTACACCTTC	CASSPRTGGDVYTF	TRBV5-1	TRBJ1-2	NA	TRBD1
TGCAGCGTTGGGACAGACGAAGAGACCCAGTACTTC	CSVGTDEETQYF	TRBV29-1	TRBJ2-5	NA	NA
TGTGCCAGTAGTATACGGGAGGGGGCTAACTATGGCTACACCTTC	CASSIREGANYGYTF	TRBV19	TRBJ1-2	NA	NA
TGCAGCGTTGAATGTACAGACTACGAGCAGTACTTC	CSVECTDYEQYF	TRBV29-1	TRBJ2-7	NA	NA
TGTGCCAGCTCCCTTACAACAGGGGCGGATTCACCCCTCCACTTT	CASSLTTGADSPLHF	TRBV19	TRBJ1-6	few	TRBD1
TGTGCCAGCGCCGTCCCTGCGGGAGAGCGCCAGCATTTT	CASAVPAGERQHF	TRBV7-2	TRBJ1-5	NA	NA
TGTGCCAGCAGCCCGACTGGACTAGCGGGAGGCGAGCAGTACTTC	CASSPTGLAGGEQYF	TRBV2	TRBJ2-7	NA	TRBD2
TGCAGCGTTGATAAGGGACAGGGGGTTGGTGAGCAGTTCTTC	CSVDKGQGVGEQFF	TRBV29-1	TRBJ2-1	NA	TRBD1
TGTGCCAGCAGCTTAGTGGGGACTACCTACGAGCAGTACTTC	CASSLVGTTYEQYF	TRBV11-1	TRBJ2-7	NA	TRBD2
TGCGCCAGCAGCTTGGGGACTAGCGGGAGAAGGGCCACAGATACGCAGTATTTT	CASSLGTSGRRATDTQYF	TRBV5-1	TRBJ2-3	NA	TRBD2